The table lists the clone carrying this T cell receptor (beta chain) with a few counts. The antigen remains undetermined. This record comes from a study of T-cell memory formation after mild COVID-19. The study's findings and limits: There was no confirmation that second-wave clones peaking on day 37 were SARS-CoV-2 specific.

MiXCR, applied by TCRdb to the 5' RACE reads, yields one record per CDR3 protein. Among 240,000 or so distinct CDR3 sequences listed, around 10% were seen once. Between the trimmed V and J ends, which lost 2 bases and 4 bases, there was a span of 8 bases. This CDR3 has 13 amino acids. The chain couples TRBV12-3 or TRBV12-4 to TRBJ2-5, with D possibly matching TRBD2 (6 bases). The sequence was obtained from a young man who had mild COVID-19 (a few samples of this study predate the infection). Cell type and time point are not known. Sample: PBMCs or a T cell subset sorted from them (not recorded which). CDR3 DNA: TGTGCCAGCAGTTTATCGGGGGTAGAGACCCAGTACTTC. Protein sequence: CASSLSGVETQYF.